This is a list of T cell receptor beta chains from one sample in a study of shared clonotypes between healthy human individuals. Repertoires were generated with immunoSEQ multiplex PCR, while TCRdb's copy carries only in-frame clones and drops some. The profile shows millions of clones, over 85% of them singletons. The specimen sequenced was naive CD4+ T cells sorted from blood. Source of these receptors: a man aged 18 to 30 in good health. Each CDR3 is given with its conserved first and last residue. The order of the fields is D gene, J gene, V gene, CDR3 protein. The D gene is left open where the match is weak.

d_gene: NA
j_gene: TRBJ2-7
v_gene: TRBV5-1
CDR3aa: CASSLELAGYEQYF

d_gene: TRBD1
j_gene: TRBJ2-2
v_gene: TRBV7-2
CDR3aa: CASRLIPGQGNTGELFF

d_gene: NA
j_gene: TRBJ2-7
v_gene: TRBV11-2
CDR3aa: CASSPQLVSSYEQYF

d_gene: TRBD1
j_gene: TRBJ2-7
v_gene: TRBV5-4
CDR3aa: CASSLSGTVPYEQYF

d_gene: NA
j_gene: TRBJ2-3
v_gene: TRBV7-9
CDR3aa: CASSFRDTTDTQYF

d_gene: TRBD1
j_gene: TRBJ1-6
v_gene: TRBV9
CDR3aa: CASRTGGSENSPLHF

d_gene: TRBD1
j_gene: TRBJ1-6
v_gene: TRBV2
CDR3aa: CASKIQGGNSPLHF

d_gene: TRBD2
j_gene: TRBJ2-3
v_gene: TRBV12-5
CDR3aa: CASGLESGRTDTQYF

d_gene: NA
j_gene: TRBJ1-5
v_gene: TRBV7-9
CDR3aa: CASSLEVSNQPQHF

d_gene: NA
j_gene: TRBJ2-7
v_gene: TRBV6-5
CDR3aa: CASSPSLASEQYF

d_gene: NA
j_gene: TRBJ2-5
v_gene: TRBV18
CDR3aa: CASRLGDIQTQYF

d_gene: NA
j_gene: TRBJ1-3
v_gene: TRBV7-8
CDR3aa: CASRESSGNTIYF

d_gene: TRBD2
j_gene: TRBJ2-1
v_gene: TRBV4-1
CDR3aa: CASSLPTSDNNEQFF

d_gene: TRBD2
j_gene: TRBJ2-7
v_gene: TRBV19
CDR3aa: CASSILVSQTSASGEQYF

d_gene: NA
j_gene: TRBJ1-1
v_gene: TRBV30
CDR3aa: CAWSVRSDTEAFF

d_gene: NA
j_gene: TRBJ2-3
v_gene: TRBV18
CDR3aa: CASSPEKDTQYF

d_gene: TRBD1
j_gene: TRBJ2-5
v_gene: TRBV5-1
CDR3aa: CASSFGGQGETQYF

d_gene: NA
j_gene: TRBJ1-5
v_gene: TRBV6-6
CDR3aa: CASSYSGGRVQPQHF

d_gene: NA
j_gene: TRBJ2-2
v_gene: TRBV6-1
CDR3aa: CASSDPNTGELFF

d_gene: NA
j_gene: TRBJ1-1
v_gene: TRBV2
CDR3aa: CASSGLGEVTEAFF

d_gene: TRBD1
j_gene: TRBJ1-2
v_gene: TRBV9
CDR3aa: CASSTRQGGSYGYTF

d_gene: TRBD1
j_gene: TRBJ2-6
v_gene: TRBV14
CDR3aa: CASSPGQGWYGANVLTF